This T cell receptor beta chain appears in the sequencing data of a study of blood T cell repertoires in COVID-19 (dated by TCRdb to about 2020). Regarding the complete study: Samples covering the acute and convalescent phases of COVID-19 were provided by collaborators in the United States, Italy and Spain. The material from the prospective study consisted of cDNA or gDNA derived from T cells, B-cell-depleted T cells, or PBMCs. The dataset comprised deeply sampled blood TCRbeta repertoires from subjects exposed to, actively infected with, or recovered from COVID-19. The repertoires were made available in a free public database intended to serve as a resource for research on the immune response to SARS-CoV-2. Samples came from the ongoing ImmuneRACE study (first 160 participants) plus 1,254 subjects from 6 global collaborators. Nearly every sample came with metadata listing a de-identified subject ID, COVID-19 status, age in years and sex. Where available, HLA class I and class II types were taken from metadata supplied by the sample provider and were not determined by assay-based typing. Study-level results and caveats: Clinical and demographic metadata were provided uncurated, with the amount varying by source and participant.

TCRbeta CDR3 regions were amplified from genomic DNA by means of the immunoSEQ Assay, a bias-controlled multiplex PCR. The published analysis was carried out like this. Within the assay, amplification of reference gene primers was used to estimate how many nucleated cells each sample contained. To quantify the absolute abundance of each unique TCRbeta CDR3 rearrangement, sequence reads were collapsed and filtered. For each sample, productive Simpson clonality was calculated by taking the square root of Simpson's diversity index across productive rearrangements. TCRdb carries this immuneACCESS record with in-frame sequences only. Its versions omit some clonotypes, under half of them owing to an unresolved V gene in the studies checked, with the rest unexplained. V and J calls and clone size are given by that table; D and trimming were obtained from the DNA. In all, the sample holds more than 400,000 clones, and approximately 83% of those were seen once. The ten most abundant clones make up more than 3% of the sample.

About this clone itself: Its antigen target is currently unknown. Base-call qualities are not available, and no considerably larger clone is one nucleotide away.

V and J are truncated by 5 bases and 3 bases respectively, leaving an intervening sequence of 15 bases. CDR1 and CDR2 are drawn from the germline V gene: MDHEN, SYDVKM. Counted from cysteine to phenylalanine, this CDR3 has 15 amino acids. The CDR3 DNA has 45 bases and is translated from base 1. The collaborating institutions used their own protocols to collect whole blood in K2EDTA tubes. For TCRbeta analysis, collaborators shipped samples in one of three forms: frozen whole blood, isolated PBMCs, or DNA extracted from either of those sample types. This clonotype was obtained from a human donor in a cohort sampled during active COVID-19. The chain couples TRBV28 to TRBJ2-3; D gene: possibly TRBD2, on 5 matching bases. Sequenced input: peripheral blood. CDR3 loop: CASSPPLLGTDTQYF. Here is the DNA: TGTGCCAGCAGTCCGCCCCTACTAGGTACAGATACGCAGTATTTT.